A single TCR beta chain is shown here with its context. The antigen remains unidentified. The source of the sample is a study of Ad26.COV2.S vaccination and SARS-CoV-2 variants. Study-wide results and caveats: Greater spike-specific TCR breadth was seen in vaccine recipients than in placebo recipients.

Assay: immunoSEQ multiplex PCR; the TCRdb copy retains only in-frame clones and omits some. The table shows hundreds of thousands of clones, with around 87% occurring only once. CDR1 and CDR2 from the germline V gene are GTSNPN and SVGIG (reference sequence). Trimming pared 4 bases from V and 5 bases from J, leaving 18 bases between. The CDR3 is 14 amino acids. Treatment noted: some 20 received Ad26.COV2.S at low or high dose, single or two shots; about 5 received placebo; per-sample allocation not given. Day 63 after the first injection of vaccine or placebo was the sampling time. The chain carries TRBV30 and TRBJ2-7; TRBD2 might be the D (5 bases). The source of this sequence is a person aged 18 to 65 who received the Ad26.COV2.S COVID-19 vaccine or a placebo. The source was peripheral blood, collected in a trial of Ad26.COV2.S vaccine versus placebo. For the CDR3, the DNA is TGTGCCTGGACCCTCTTAGGCAGGAGGAACGAGCAGTACTTC. Encoded protein: CAWTLLGRRNEQYF.